This T cell receptor (beta chain) was retrieved from a study of blood T cell repertoires in COVID-19. The length of the CDR3 is 14 residues. Trimming shortened V by 4 bases and J by 3 bases, and 12 bases separated the two germline ends. Germline V gene sequence: CDR1 MDHEN, CDR2 SYDVKM. Per the original methods: Using reference gene primer amplification, nucleated cell counts were estimated. TCRdb's copy holds only in-frame clones and misses some; the assay was immunoSEQ multiplex PCR. V and J calls and clone size are as listed in that table; D and trimming were resolved from the DNA. The sample lists 200,000 to 250,000 clones; 80% were seen once.

What was sequenced was PBMCs or T cells enriched from blood (not recorded which). This sequence joins TRBV28 and TRBJ1-2, with D perhaps TRBD1 (6 bases). This TCR came from a woman in her thirties or forties with acute COVID-19. This chain's CDR3 is CASSSPAGDYGYTF. The CDR3 nucleotides are TGTGCCAGCAGTTCTCCGGCAGGGGACTATGGCTACACCTTC.